The T cell receptor beta chain under discussion was sequenced for a study of cytomegalovirus exposure and HLA in healthy donors. Looking at the study overall: About 200 million T cells yielded roughly 120 million unique TCR beta sequences, as an earlier analysis found.

Comment on this clone: Antigen specificity is unknown. The junction differs from germline at one of its ends, possibly a read error.

Notes on the study in general: The investigators catalogued 150 to 200 TCR beta chains as cytomegalovirus-associated. The authors confirmed in vitro that a few CMV-associated chains were specific for CMV antigens.

This CDR3 has 15 residues. Germline CDR1 is SSHAT and CDR2 is FNYEAQ (reference sequence). With 60 Vbeta and 13 Jbeta primers, the PCR was carried out. TCRdb keeps only in-frame clones here, not all; method: immunoSEQ multiplex PCR. The top ten clones hold 0.6% to 0.9% of a sample with about 170,000 clones, less than 80% of them seen once. Regarding donors, all were healthy bone marrow donors. The V call is TRBV7-7, the J call TRBJ2-3; D perhaps matches TRBD1 (6 bases). The sample was PBMCs. This sequence originates from a female donor in good health and CMV-seronegative. The DNA of the CDR3 is TGTGCTAGCAGCCCACAGGGTTTCCGCACAGATACGCAGTATTTT. This encodes CASSPQGFRTDTQYF.